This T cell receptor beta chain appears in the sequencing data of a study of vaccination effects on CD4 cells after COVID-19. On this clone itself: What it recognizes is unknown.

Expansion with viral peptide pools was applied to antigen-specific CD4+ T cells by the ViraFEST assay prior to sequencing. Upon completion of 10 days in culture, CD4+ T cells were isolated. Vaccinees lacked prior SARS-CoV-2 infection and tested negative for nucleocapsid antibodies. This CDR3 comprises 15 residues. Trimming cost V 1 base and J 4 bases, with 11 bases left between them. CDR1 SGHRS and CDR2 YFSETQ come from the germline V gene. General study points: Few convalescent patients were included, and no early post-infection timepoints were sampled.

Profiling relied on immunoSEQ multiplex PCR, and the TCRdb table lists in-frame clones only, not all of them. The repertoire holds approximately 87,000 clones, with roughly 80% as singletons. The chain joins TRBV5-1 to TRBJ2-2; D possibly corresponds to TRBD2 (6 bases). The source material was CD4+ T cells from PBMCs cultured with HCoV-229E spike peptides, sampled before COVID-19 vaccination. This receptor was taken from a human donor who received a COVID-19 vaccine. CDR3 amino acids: CASSLTSYGTGELFF. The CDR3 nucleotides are TGCGCCAGCAGCTTGACTAGCTACGGCACCGGGGAGCTGTTTTTT.